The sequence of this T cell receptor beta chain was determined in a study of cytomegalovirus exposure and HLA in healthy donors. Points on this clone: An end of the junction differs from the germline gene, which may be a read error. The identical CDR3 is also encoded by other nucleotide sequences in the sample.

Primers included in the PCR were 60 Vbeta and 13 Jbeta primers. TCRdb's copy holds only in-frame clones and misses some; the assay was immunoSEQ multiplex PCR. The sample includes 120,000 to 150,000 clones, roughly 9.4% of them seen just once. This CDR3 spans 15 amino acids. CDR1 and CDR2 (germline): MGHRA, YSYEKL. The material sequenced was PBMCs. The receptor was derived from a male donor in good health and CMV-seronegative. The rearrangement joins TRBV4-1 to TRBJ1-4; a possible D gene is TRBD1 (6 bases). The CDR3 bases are TGCGCCAGCAGCCAGATTACAGGGACTAATGAAAAGCTGTTTTTT. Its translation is CASSQITGTNEKLFF.